The clone carrying this TCR beta chain was observed once. These data belong to a study of blood T cell repertoires in COVID-19. About the study: The samples span acute and convalescent COVID-19 from the United States, Italy and Spain. PBMCs, B-cell-depleted T cells, or T cells were the source of the cDNA or gDNA that made up the material.

The authors' processing: From reference gene primer amplification, estimates of nucleated cell counts were derived. Sequenced by immunoSEQ multiplex PCR; TCRdb stores in-frame clones only, minus some. V, J and clone size derive from that table, while D and trimming were established from the DNA sequence. The table includes around 97,000 clones, more than 75% detected once. CDR1 is MNHNS, CDR2 SASEGT, per germline. The V end was cut by 0 bases, the J end by 10 bases, with 9 bases between. The CDR3 spans 12 residues. The sequenced sample was peripheral blood. The receptor was derived from a human donor in a cohort sampled during active COVID-19. The chain joins TRBV6-1 to TRBJ1-1; D is ambiguous. This chain's CDR3 is CASSEAPTGAFF. The CDR3 DNA follows: TGTGCCAGCAGTGAAGCGCCGACGGGAGCTTTCTTT.